The 17 T cell receptor beta chains below were found in one sample sequenced in a study of cytomegalovirus exposure and HLA in healthy donors. Primers included in the PCR were 60 Vbeta and 13 Jbeta primers. Some clones are missing from TCRdb's copy, which holds only in-frame ones; the method was immunoSEQ multiplex PCR. The repertoire consists of under 120,000 clones, with about 80% occurring once and the leading ten covering approximately 5.3%. Material for sequencing was PBMCs. These receptors were obtained from a female donor in good health and CMV-seropositive.

In its sample, this clone was seen a few times. This rearrangement joins TRBV7-9 to TRBJ2-3; D may be TRBD1 (6 bases). The CDR3 sequence is 15 residues long. The V gene's germline CDR1 is SEHNR and CDR2 FQNEAQ (reference sequence). The V and J ends lost 4 bases and 2 bases respectively, with 13 bases between them. For the CDR3, the DNA is TGTGCCAGCAGCTCAAGGGGGAACCCCACAGATACGCAGTATTTT. Translating gives CASSSRGNPTDTQYF.

The chain links TRBV27 to TRBJ2-7; 7 bases map to TRBD2. V lost 5 bases and J lost 7; bases outside the gene matches: 8. The CDR3 runs 13 residues. CDR1 is MNHEY and CDR2 is SMNVEV in the germline V gene (reference sequence). CDR3 protein: CASSRAGFDEQYF. CDR3 bases: TGTGCCAGCAGTCGAGCGGGATTCGATGAGCAGTACTTC.

This sequence joins TRBV30 and TRBJ1-5; 7 bases map to TRBD1. Trimming cost V 3 bases and J 1 base; bases outside gene matches: 12. The V gene's germline CDR1 is GTSNPN and CDR2 SVGIG (reference sequence). The CDR3 spans 17 residues. CDR3 DNA: TGTGCCTGGAGCCCCCTGGAGACAGGGAAAAGCAATCAGCCCCAGCATTTT. Translated, it gives CAWSPLETGKSNQPQHF.

The chain recombines TRBV6-5 with TRBJ1-2; 10 bases fit TRBD1. Looked up from germline, CDR1 is MNHEY and CDR2 is SVGAGI. V dropped 11 bases and J dropped 6; count of bases not matched to a gene: 9. This CDR3 region has 13 residues. CDR3 sequence (DNA): TGTGCCCACGGGAGACAGGGGGCGGATGGCTACACCTTC. Translating it yields CAHGRQGADGYTF.

This chain uses TRBV12-5 with TRBJ2-7; 7 bases agree with TRBD2. Germline lookup yields CDR1 LGHNT and CDR2 FRNRAP. With 6 bases clipped from V and 2 bases from J, the junction kept 7 bases outside the gene matches. CDR3 size: 14 residues. The DNA of the CDR3 is TGTGCTAGTGGCGCCGGGGGGTACCCCTACGAGCAGTACTTC. Protein product: CASGAGGYPYEQYF.

The chain combines TRBV28 with TRBJ1-3, with D unclear. Trimming removed 1 base at V and 2 bases at J, with 9 bases between. The CDR3 has 15 amino acids. Germline assignment: CDR1 MDHEN and CDR2 SYDVKM. The CDR3 sequence: CASSLFAGTGNTIYF. The CDR3 DNA reads TGTGCCAGCAGTTTATTCGCCGGGACTGGAAACACCATATATTTT.

V is TRBV4-2 and J is TRBJ2-1; 12 nucleotides align to TRBD2. The length of the CDR3 is 16 residues. With V trimmed by 0 bases and J by 6 bases, 3 bases remained unmatched. Germline V gives CDR1 LGHNA, CDR2 YNFKEQ. CDR3 amino acids: CASSQELAGGFNEQFF. The CDR3, as DNA: TGTGCCAGCAGCCAAGAGCTAGCGGGGGGGTTCAATGAGCAGTTCTTC.

The J gene is TRBJ2-1, the V gene TRBV6-6, with 9 positions matching TRBD1. Germline V gene sequence: CDR1 MNHNY, CDR2 SVGAGI (reference sequence). Trimming cost V 2 bases and J 13 bases; bases outside gene matches: 6. The CDR3 is 13 residues long. The CDR3 reads CASSYQGTGSQFF. CDR3 in DNA: TGTGCCAGCAGTTACCAGGGGACAGGGTCTCAGTTCTTC.

This clone was seen only a few times. The genes are TRBV6-4 and TRBJ1-1; possibly TRBD1 for D (5 bases). Looked up from germline, CDR1 is MRHNA and CDR2 is SNTAGT. The CDR3 has 13 residues. V was shortened by 2 bases and J by 4 bases, with 8 bases between the two germline ends. CDR3 DNA sequence: TGTGCCAGCAGTGACGGGGCAGCCACTGAAGCTTTCTTT. It translates to CASSDGAATEAFF.

CDR3 region: CASRRLGQGRDEQYF. The CDR3, as DNA: TGCGCCAGCAGAAGACTGGGACAGGGTCGGGACGAGCAGTACTTC. J is TRBJ2-7 and V is TRBV5-1, with TRBD1 matching over 9 bases. Looked up from germline, CDR1 is SGHRS and CDR2 is YFSETQ. Germline trimming cut 5 bases from V and 5 bases from J; bases unmatched to any gene: 11. The CDR3 spans 15 residues.

The chain links TRBV9 to TRBJ1-1; D unresolved. Looked up from germline, CDR1 is SGDLS and CDR2 is YYNGEE. Trimming cost V 1 base and J 1 base, with 5 bases left between them. CDR3 length equals 13 residues. CDR3 sequence: CASSVSQNTEAFF. CDR3 sequence (DNA): TGTGCCAGCAGCGTATCACAGAACACTGAAGCTTTCTTT.

The chain couples TRBV19 to TRBJ2-7, with 12 bases that match TRBD2. The CDR3 has 17 residues. V dropped 10 bases and J dropped 3; count of bases not matched to a gene: 16. CDR1 is LNHDA and CDR2 is SQIVND in the germline V gene (reference sequence). As DNA, the CDR3 is TGTGCCACCCGGACTAGCGGGATTGGGGGGTCATTCTACGAGCAGTACTTC. As protein: CATRTSGIGGSFYEQYF.

V usage is TRBV7-2 and J usage is TRBJ1-6, with 9 bases that match TRBD1. Germline CDR1 reads SGHTA; CDR2 reads FQGNSA. V shed 1 base, J shed 7 bases, and the junction held 2 bases outside the gene matches. The CDR3 consists of 15 residues. In DNA form, the CDR3 reads TGTGCCAGCAGCTTAGGGACAGGGGCGAATTCACCCCTCCACTTT. Translated, it gives CASSLGTGANSPLHF.

The V call is TRBV11-2, the J call TRBJ1-4, with 8 bases matching TRBD1. Germline assignment: CDR1 SGHAT and CDR2 FQNNGV. Trimming removed 1 base from V and 0 bases from J; junction bases left unmatched: 4. This CDR3 is 17 amino acids long. CDR3 DNA: TGTGCCAGCAGCTTAGTTGACAGGGGTACAACTAATGAAAAACTGTTTTTT. Amino acids: CASSLVDRGTTNEKLFF.

The chain couples TRBV6-1 to TRBJ2-1; D unresolved. CDR1 is MNHNS, CDR2 SASEGT, per germline. This CDR3 is 12 amino acids long. With 7 bases removed from V and 5 bases from J, the gap between germline ends came to 9 bases. The CDR3 loop reads CASTVTHNEQFF. The CDR3 region has the DNA TGTGCCAGCACAGTCACCCACAATGAGCAGTTCTTC.

This clone has only a few counts. The CDR3 sequence is CASRAGQGGLGYTF. The CDR3 region has the DNA TGTGCCAGCAGGGCAGGACAGGGGGGTCTTGGCTACACCTTC. V gene TRBV2 combines with J gene TRBJ1-2, with 10 bases matching TRBD1. CDR1 and CDR2 (germline): SNHLY, FYNNEI. This CDR3 has 14 residues. Trimming removed 6 bases from V and 7 bases from J; junction bases left unmatched: 8.

The V gene is TRBV7-9, the J gene TRBJ1-6; TRBD1 agrees at 10 bases. The CDR3 has 14 residues. Germline values: CDR1 SEHNR, CDR2 FQNEAQ (reference sequence). Germline trimming cut 2 bases from V and 10 bases from J; bases unmatched to any gene: 2. The CDR3 spells CASSLWDRGSPLHF. For the CDR3, the DNA is TGTGCCAGCAGCTTATGGGACAGGGGCTCACCCCTCCACTTT.